Listed here are 2 T cell receptor beta chains from one sample, sequenced in a study of blood T cell repertoires in COVID-19. TCRdb's copy holds only in-frame clones and misses some; the assay was immunoSEQ multiplex PCR. The sample carries 150,000 to 250,000 clones, roughly 87% recorded once. Material: PBMCs or T cells enriched from blood (not recorded which). All receptors derive from a woman younger than 45 who had recovered from COVID-19.

This sequence joins TRBV11-2 and TRBJ1-6; D is perhaps TRBD1 (6 bases). This CDR3 is built from 12 residues. In germline, CDR1 is SGHAT, CDR2 FQNNGV. Between the trimmed V and J ends, which lost 8 bases and 9 bases, there was a span of 11 bases. The CDR3 loop is CASGQGSSPLHF. The CDR3, as DNA: TGTGCCAGCGGTCAGGGGAGTTCACCCCTCCACTTT.

CDR3 residues: CASSQETVAGGRGGELFF. The CDR3 nucleotides read TGTGCCAGCAGCCAAGAAACGGTAGCGGGGGGCCGTGGCGGGGAGCTGTTTTTT. V and J are TRBV3-1 (or the pseudogene TRBV3-2) and TRBJ2-2; TRBD2 matches at 10 bases. The CDR3 contains 18 residues. With 0 bases clipped from V and 7 bases from J, the junction kept 11 bases outside the gene matches. Per germline, CDR1 LGHDT and CDR2 YNNKEL (reference sequence).